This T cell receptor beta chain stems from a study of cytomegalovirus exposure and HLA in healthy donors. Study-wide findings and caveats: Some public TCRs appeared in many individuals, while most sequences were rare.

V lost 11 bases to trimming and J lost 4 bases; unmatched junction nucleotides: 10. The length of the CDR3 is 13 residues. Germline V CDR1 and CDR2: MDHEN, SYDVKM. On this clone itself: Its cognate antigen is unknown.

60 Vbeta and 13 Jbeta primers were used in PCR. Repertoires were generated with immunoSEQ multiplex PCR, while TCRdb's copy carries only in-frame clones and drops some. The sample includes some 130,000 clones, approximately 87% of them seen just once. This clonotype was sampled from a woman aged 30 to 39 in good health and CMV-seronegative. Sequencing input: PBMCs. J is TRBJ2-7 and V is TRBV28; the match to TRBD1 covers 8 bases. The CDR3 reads CASLAGGSYEQYF. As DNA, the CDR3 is TGTGCCTCTCTGGCAGGGGGCTCGTACGAGCAGTACTTC.